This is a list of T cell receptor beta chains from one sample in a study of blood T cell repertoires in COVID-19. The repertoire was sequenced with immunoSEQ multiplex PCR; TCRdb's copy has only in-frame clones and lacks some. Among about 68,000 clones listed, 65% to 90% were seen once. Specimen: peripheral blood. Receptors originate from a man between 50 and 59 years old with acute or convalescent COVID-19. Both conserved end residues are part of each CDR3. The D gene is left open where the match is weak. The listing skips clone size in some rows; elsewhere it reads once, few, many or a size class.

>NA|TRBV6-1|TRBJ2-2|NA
CASSEGAGAYTGELFF
TGTGCCAGCAGTGAAGGGGCAGGGGCTTACACCGGGGAGCTGTTTTTT
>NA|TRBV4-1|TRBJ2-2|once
CASSYKQGRRDAGELFF
TGCGCCAGCAGCTACAAACAGGGGAGGAGGGACGCCGGGGAGCTGTTTTTT
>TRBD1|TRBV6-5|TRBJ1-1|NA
CASSTAVTGGTEAFF
TGTGCCAGCAGTACCGCCGTGACAGGGGGGACTGAAGCTTTCTTT
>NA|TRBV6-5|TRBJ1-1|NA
CASRRDTEAFF
TGTGCCAGCAGGAGGGACACTGAAGCTTTCTTT
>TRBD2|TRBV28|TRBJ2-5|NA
CASSSSAGGRETQYF
TGTGCCAGCAGTTCCTCAGCGGGGGGCCGGGAGACCCAGTACTTC
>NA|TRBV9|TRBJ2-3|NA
CASSVQTDTQYF
TGTGCCAGCAGCGTACAAACAGATACGCAGTATTTT
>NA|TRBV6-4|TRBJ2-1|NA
CASSQGSGSYNEQFF
TGTGCCAGCTCCCAGGGGTCCGGCTCCTACAATGAGCAGTTCTTC
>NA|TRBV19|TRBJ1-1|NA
CASARIGTEAFF
TGTGCCAGTGCTAGGATCGGCACTGAAGCTTTCTTT
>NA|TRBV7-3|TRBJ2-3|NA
CASSPSGATTDTQYF
TGTGCCAGCAGCCCAAGTGGAGCCACCACAGATACGCAGTATTTT
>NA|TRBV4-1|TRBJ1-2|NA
CASSQDTMTGSDGYTF
TGCGCCAGCAGCCAAGACACTATGACAGGTTCGGATGGCTACACCTTC
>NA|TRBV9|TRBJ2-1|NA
CASREGLSSYNEQFF
TGTGCCAGCAGGGAGGGCTTGAGCTCCTACAATGAGCAGTTCTTC
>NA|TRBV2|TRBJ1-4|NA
CASRARGGRNEKLFF
TGTGCCAGCAGAGCCCGCGGGGGGCGGAATGAAAAACTGTTTTTT
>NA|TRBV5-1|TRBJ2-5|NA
CASSLQSRRGETQYF
TGCGCCAGCAGCTTACAGTCTAGGAGGGGCGAGACCCAGTACTTC
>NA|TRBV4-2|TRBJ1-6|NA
CASSQDYSSYNSPLHF
TGTGCCAGCAGCCAAGATTACAGCTCCTATAATTCACCCCTCCACTTT
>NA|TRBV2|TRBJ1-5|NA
CASSDPVNNQPQHF
TGTGCCAGCAGTGACCCAGTGAACAATCAGCCCCAGCATTTT
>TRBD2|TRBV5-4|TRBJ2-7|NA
CASSGKAGGQREQYF
TGTGCCAGCAGCGGCAAAGCGGGGGGCCAGCGGGAGCAGTACTTC
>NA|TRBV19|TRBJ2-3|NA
CASSMGTTRTDTQYF
TGTGCCAGTAGTATGGGGACAACTAGGACAGATACGCAGTATTTT
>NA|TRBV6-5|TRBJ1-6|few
CATSGDPYNSPLHF
TGTGCCACCTCAGGGGATCCCTATAATTCACCCCTCCACTTT
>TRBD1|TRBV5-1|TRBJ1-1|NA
CASSSTGAAEAFF
TGCGCCAGCAGCTCCACAGGGGCCGCTGAAGCTTTCTTT
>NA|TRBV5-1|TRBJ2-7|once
CASSSTGSPYEQYF
TGCGCCAGCAGCTCGACCGGGAGTCCCTACGAGCAGTACTTC
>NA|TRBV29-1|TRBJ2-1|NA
CSVGGLAYNEQFF
TGCAGCGTTGGTGGGCTGGCCTACAATGAGCAGTTCTTC
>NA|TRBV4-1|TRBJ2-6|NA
CASSQEFYLAGANVLTF
TGCGCCAGCAGCCAAGAATTCTACTTAGCTGGGGCCAACGTCCTGACTTTC
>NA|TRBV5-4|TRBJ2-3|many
CASSLGARARGQSTDTQYF
TGTGCCAGCAGCTTAGGTGCGCGGGCGCGGGGCCAAAGCACAGATACGCAGTATTTT
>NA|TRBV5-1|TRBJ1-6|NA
CASSLDGNSPLHF
TGCGCCAGCAGCTTGGACGGGAATTCACCCCTCCACTTT
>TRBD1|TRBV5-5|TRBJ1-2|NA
CASSLQTGNGGYTF
TGTGCCAGCAGCTTGCAGACAGGGAACGGCGGCTACACCTTC
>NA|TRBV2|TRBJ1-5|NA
CASSEIWTRNQPQHF
TGTGCCAGCAGTGAAATTTGGACACGCAATCAGCCCCAGCATTTT
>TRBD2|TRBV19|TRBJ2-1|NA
CASSKLAGGSYNEQFF
TGTGCCAGTAGTAAGCTAGCGGGGGGTTCCTACAATGAGCAGTTCTTC
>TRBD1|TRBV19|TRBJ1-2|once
CASSRRTGEASYGYTF
TGTGCCAGTAGTAGAAGGACAGGGGAAGCGAGCTATGGCTACACCTTC
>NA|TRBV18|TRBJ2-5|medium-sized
CASSLEETQYF
TGTGCCAGCTCACTCGAAGAGACCCAGTACTTC
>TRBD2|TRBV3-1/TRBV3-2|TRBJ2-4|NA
CASSQDLASGGQGIQYF
TGTGCCAGCAGCCAAGATTTGGCTAGCGGGGGCCAAGGCATTCAGTACTTC
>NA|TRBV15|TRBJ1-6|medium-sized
CATSRDRAGYSPLHF
TGTGCCACCAGCAGAGATCGGGCAGGGTACTCACCCCTCCACTTT
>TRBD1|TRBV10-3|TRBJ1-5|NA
CAISRTGGDQPQHF
TGTGCCATCAGCCGGACAGGGGGGGACCAGCCCCAGCATTTT
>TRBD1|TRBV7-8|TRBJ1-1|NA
CASRSGTGVEAFF
TGTGCCAGCAGATCCGGGACAGGGGTTGAAGCTTTCTTT
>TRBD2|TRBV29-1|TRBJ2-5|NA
CSVAGTSPSFETQYF
TGCAGCGTGGCCGGGACTAGCCCCAGTTTTGAGACCCAGTACTTC
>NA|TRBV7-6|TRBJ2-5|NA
CASSRPGAGQETQYF
TGTGCCAGCAGCCGACCTGGGGCAGGGCAAGAGACCCAGTACTTC
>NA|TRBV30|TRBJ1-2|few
CAWSVQLGGNYGYTF
TGTGCCTGGAGTGTACAGTTGGGAGGGAACTATGGCTACACCTTC
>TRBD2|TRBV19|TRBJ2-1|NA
CASSSGAGGTYNEQFF
TGTGCCAGTAGTAGCGGGGCGGGGGGAACCTACAATGAGCAGTTCTTC
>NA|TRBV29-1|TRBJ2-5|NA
CSVNEVQETQYF
TGCAGCGTTAACGAGGTCCAAGAGACCCAGTACTTC
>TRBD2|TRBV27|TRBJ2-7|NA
CASSLSTSGAGEQYF
TGTGCCAGCAGTTTATCGACTAGCGGGGCCGGCGAGCAGTACTTC
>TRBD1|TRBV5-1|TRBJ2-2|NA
CASSGQGIDYTGELFF
TGCGCCAGCAGCGGACAGGGGATCGATTACACCGGGGAGCTGTTTTTT
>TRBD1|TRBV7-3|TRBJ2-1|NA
CASSPGTGGIDEQFF
TGTGCCAGCAGCCCCGGGACAGGGGGCATCGATGAGCAGTTCTTC